The 19 T cell receptor beta chains below come from one sample, sequenced in a study of CXCR3-negative and CXCR3-positive naive CD8 T cells. Preparation of TRB cDNA libraries relied on 5' RACE carrying UMI labels. TCRdb reanalyzed the 5' RACE reads and collapses them to one entry per CDR3 protein, without DNA. This sample's table reports tens of thousands of distinct CDR3 sequences. The sequenced material came from naive CXCR3- CD8+ T cells from blood. Subset meaning: CD45RO-CCR7+CD27+CD95- naive CD8+ T cells lacking CXCR3 (TNR3-). The receptors stem from a human donor in good health. Some clones in this sample may be carry-over from other donors' samples.

This chain joins TRBV7-9 and TRBJ2-1. CDR1 is SEHNR, CDR2 FQNEAQ, per germline (reference sequence). The CDR3 consists of 14 residues. This CDR3 is CASTRPAVYNEQFF.

This sequence joins TRBV29-1 and TRBJ2-7; TCRdb reports TRBD1, a call that lacks DNA to check it against. The CDR3 is made up of 13 amino acids. Germline-derived CDR1 and CDR2 are SQVTM and ANQGSEA. The CDR3 spells CSVERGVGREQYF.

V usage is TRBV19 and J usage is TRBJ2-1; the D call from TCRdb, TRBD1, cannot be confirmed without DNA. CDR1 LNHDA and CDR2 SQIVND come from the germline V gene (reference sequence). The CDR3 has 13 residues. CDR3 region: CASSIAGGDEQFF.

The gene calls are TRBV7-9 and TRBJ1-2; TCRdb's D gene call, TRBD1, goes unchecked for lack of DNA. The CDR3 consists of 13 residues. CDR1 and CDR2 (germline): SEHNR, FQNEAQ (reference sequence). The CDR3 sequence is CASSHRTELVLPF. The whole variable domain, filled in from reference TRBV7-9 and TRBJ1-2, reads DTGVSQNPRHKITKRGQNVTFRCDPISEHNRLYWYRQTLGQGPEFLTYFQNEAQLEKSRLLSDRFSAERPKGSFSTLEIQRTEQGDSAMYLCASSHRTELVLPFGSGTRLTVV.

The chain joins TRBV12-3 or TRBV12-4 to TRBJ2-1; TCRdb outputs TRBD2, but without DNA this stays unchecked. The CDR3 totals 13 residues. The CDR3 loop is CASGSGGWNEQFF.

J is TRBJ2-1 and V is TRBV5-5. The CDR3 runs to 13 residues. Germline values: CDR1 SGHKS, CDR2 YYEKEE (reference sequence). CDR3 in amino acids: CASSLRLRDEQFF.

The rearrangement links TRBV29-1 to TRBJ2-7; TCRdb's D gene call, TRBD1, goes unchecked for lack of DNA. CDR1 SQVTM and CDR2 ANQGSEA come from the germline V gene. CDR3 size: 15 residues. This CDR3 reads CSVETGSATAYEQYF.

The chain carries TRBV27 and TRBJ2-1; the D call from TCRdb, TRBD1, cannot be confirmed without DNA. Germline V gene data show CDR1 as MNHEY and CDR2 as SMNVEV (reference sequence). The CDR3 sequence is 17 residues long. The CDR3 region is CASSALPSDTRDGEQFF.

The chain couples TRBV7-8 to TRBJ1-4. This CDR3 has 15 residues. Per germline, CDR1 SGHVS and CDR2 FQNEAQ. This chain's CDR3 is CASSLEWATNEKLFF.

The chain has TRBV19 and TRBJ2-7; lacking DNA, the TRBD1 call made by TCRdb goes unchecked. This CDR3 has 12 residues. Per germline, CDR1 LNHDA and CDR2 SQIVND (reference sequence). CDR3: CASRAGPYEQYF.

CDR3 sequence: CSAEGSGNTIYF. The rearrangement links TRBV29-1 to TRBJ1-3. CDR1 SQVTM and CDR2 ANQGSEA come from the germline V gene. The CDR3 is made up of 12 amino acids.

The chain joins TRBV10-3 to TRBJ1-1. Germline V lookup: CDR1 ENHRY, CDR2 SYGVKD. The CDR3 runs to 14 residues. The CDR3 here is CAISDQVVNTEAFF.

The genes are TRBV5-5 and TRBJ2-3. CDR3 length: 14 amino acids. CDR1 SGHKS and CDR2 YYEKEE come from the germline V gene (reference sequence). The CDR3 loop is CASSWDGSTDTQYF.

The chain has TRBV5-1 and TRBJ1-1; the TCRdb D gene call, TRBD1, has no DNA to confirm it. CDR1 is SGHRS and CDR2 is YFSETQ in the germline V gene. The CDR3 contains 17 residues. CDR3 loop: CASSSLGESGRNTEAFF. The full variable domain, completed using reference TRBV5-1 and TRBJ1-1, is KAGVTQTPRYLIKTRGQQVTLSCSPISGHRSVSWYQQTPGQGLQFLFEYFSETQRNKGNFPGRFSGRQFSNSRSEMNVSTLELGDSALYLCASSSLGESGRNTEAFFGQGTRLTVV.

The J gene is TRBJ1-2, the V gene TRBV29-1. The CDR3 consists of 17 residues. Germline CDR1 is SQVTM and CDR2 is ANQGSEA. The CDR3: CSVEVPQGRPLNYGYTF.

V is TRBV21-1 and J is TRBJ1-5. TRBV21-1 is a recognized pseudogene. This CDR3 spans 14 amino acids. The CDR3 loop is CASLKGKRNQPQHF.

The chain links TRBV2 to TRBJ2-5; TCRdb proposes TRBD2, but this gene call is untestable without DNA. CDR1 and CDR2 (germline): SNHLY, FYNNEI. The CDR3 extends over 15 amino acids. This chain's CDR3 is CASSQGGIIRETQYF.

The chain links TRBV4-1 to TRBJ2-5; TCRdb designates TRBD1, a call that cannot be tested without DNA. This CDR3 comprises 16 residues. The germline CDR1 and CDR2 sequences are MGHRA and YSYEKL. CDR3 amino acids: CASSQGGDYSGETQYF.

The gene calls are TRBV2 and TRBJ2-1. From germline, CDR1 is SNHLY and CDR2 FYNNEI. This CDR3 is 11 amino acids long. This CDR3 reads CASSDPVEQFF. Based on the CDR3 plus reference TRBV2 and TRBJ2-1, the full variable domain is EPEVTQTPSHQVTQMGQEVILRCVPISNHLYFYWYRQILGQKVEFLVSFYNNEISEKSEIFDDQFSVERPDGSNFTLKIRSTKLEDSAMYFCASSDPVEQFFGPGTRLTVL.